This is a list of T cell receptor beta chains from one sample in a study of glioma-infiltrating T cells after dendritic cell vaccination. Measured with immunoSEQ multiplex PCR; TCRdb has only the in-frame clones, and not every one. The sample contains around 100,000 clones, about four fifths of which appear only once. The sequenced sample was blood, obtained before dendritic cell vaccination. The receptors here all came from a human donor with glioblastoma. The CDR3 runs from the conserved cysteine through the conserved F or W. The order of the fields is V gene, J gene, D gene, clone size, CDR3 protein, CDR3 DNA. D genes are given only for firm matches. Rows may omit the clone size; those that give it use once, few, many or a size class.

TRBV7-6	TRBJ2-2	TRBD2	-	CASSHGLAGTGELFF	TGTGCCAGCAGCCACGGACTAGCGGGGACCGGGGAGCTGTTTTTT
TRBV7-2	TRBJ2-5	-	once	CASSLVAGGETQYF	TGTGCCAGCAGCTTAGTTGCTGGGGGGGAGACCCAGTACTTC
TRBV18	TRBJ2-7	TRBD1	-	CASSPAGTGVRNEQYF	TGTGCCAGCTCACCAGCCGGGACAGGGGTAAGGAACGAGCAGTACTTC
TRBV6-5	TRBJ2-7	TRBD1	-	CASSPDRESYEQYF	TGTGCCAGCAGTCCCGACAGGGAGTCCTACGAGCAGTACTTC
TRBV11-3	TRBJ2-1	-	-	CASSLGSTSEQFF	TGTGCCAGCAGCTTAGGATCAACTAGTGAGCAGTTCTTC
TRBV6-5	TRBJ2-3	TRBD2	-	CASSYSGEPDTQYF	TGTGCCAGCAGTTACAGCGGGGAGCCTGATACGCAGTATTTT
TRBV5-5	TRBJ1-2	-	once	CASRWLGAGYTF	TGTGCCAGCAGGTGGCTGGGGGCGGGCTACACCTTC
TRBV11-2	TRBJ2-7	TRBD1	-	CASSLDPGQGYEQYF	TGTGCCAGCAGCTTAGATCCAGGACAGGGCTACGAGCAGTACTTC
TRBV5-1	TRBJ2-2	TRBD1	-	CASSKGQGNTGELFF	TGCGCCAGCAGCAAGGGACAGGGGAACACCGGGGAGCTGTTTTTT
TRBV5-4	TRBJ1-1	TRBD1	few	CASSLGQGKAFF	TGTGCCAGCAGCTTGGGACAGGGGAAAGCTTTCTTT
TRBV30	TRBJ1-6	TRBD1	-	CAWSGIKGANSPLHF	TGTGCCTGGAGTGGGATCAAGGGGGCAAATTCACCCCTCCACTTT
TRBV6-1	TRBJ1-1	-	-	CASRDPGVREAFF	TGTGCCAGCAGGGACCCAGGGGTACGAGAAGCTTTCTTT
TRBV5-4	TRBJ2-3	TRBD1	-	CASSSQGARADTQYF	TGTGCCAGCAGCTCCCAGGGGGCGCGGGCAGATACGCAGTATTTT
TRBV5-1	TRBJ2-7	TRBD1	once	CASSLQQGANEQYF	TGCGCCAGCAGCTTGCAGCAGGGGGCCAACGAGCAGTACTTC
TRBV19	TRBJ2-7	-	-	CASSIDSTSYEQYF	TGTGCCAGTAGTATTGACAGTACCTCCTACGAGCAGTACTTC
TRBV6-5	TRBJ2-3	-	-	CASSPTDEGPDTQYF	TGTGCCAGCAGCCCTACCGACGAGGGCCCAGATACGCAGTATTTT
TRBV6-6	TRBJ2-7	-	-	CTSTTTGRAYEQYF	TGTACCAGCACCACCACGGGAAGGGCTTACGAGCAGTACTTC
TRBV30	TRBJ1-5	-	-	CAWSRGSNQPQHF	TGTGCCTGGAGTCGAGGTAGCAATCAGCCCCAGCATTTT
TRBV7-2	TRBJ1-6	-	-	CASGESYNSPLHF	TGTGCCAGCGGGGAGTCCTATAATTCACCCCTCCACTTT
TRBV7-9	TRBJ1-3	-	-	CASSDSPGNTIYF	TGTGCCAGCAGTGACAGCCCTGGAAACACCATATATTTT
TRBV27	TRBJ1-2	-	once	CASSLKGGANYGYTF	TGTGCCAGCAGTTTAAAGGGAGGGGCCAACTATGGCTACACCTTC
TRBV6-1	TRBJ2-1	-	-	CASSSVDEQFF	TGTGCCAGCAGTTCGGTGGATGAGCAGTTCTTC
TRBV7-3	TRBJ2-1	-	once	CASSDRRGNEQFF	TGTGCCAGCAGCGACCGACGGGGCAATGAGCAGTTCTTC
TRBV2	TRBJ1-3	-	few	CASSEDRDSGNTIYF	TGTGCCAGCAGTGAAGACAGGGACTCTGGAAACACCATATATTTT
TRBV9	TRBJ2-7	-	-	CASSVTQGPGEQYF	TGTGCCAGCAGCGTAACCCAGGGGCCAGGCGAGCAGTACTTC
TRBV18	TRBJ2-4	TRBD1	-	CASSPDGTGAKNIQYF	TGTGCCAGCTCACCAGATGGGACAGGGGCCAAAAACATTCAGTACTTC
TRBV4-1	TRBJ1-2	TRBD1	few	CASSDRVGINGYTF	TGCGCCAGCAGCGACAGGGTGGGAATCAATGGCTACACCTTC
TRBV19	TRBJ1-2	-	-	CASSTTPGDYTF	TGTGCCAGTAGTACCACCCCGGGGGACTACACCTTC
TRBV4-1	TRBJ1-1	TRBD1	-	CASSQASGTGALNTEAFF	TGCGCCAGCAGCCAAGCCTCCGGGACAGGGGCCCTGAACACTGAAGCTTTCTTT
TRBV11-2	TRBJ2-3	-	-	CASRIERDTQYF	TGTGCCAGCAGGATAGAGCGAGATACGCAGTATTTT
TRBV6-1	TRBJ1-5	TRBD1	-	CASRRTGRNQPQHF	TGTGCCAGCAGGCGGACAGGGCGCAATCAGCCCCAGCATTTT
TRBV4-2	TRBJ1-1	-	-	CASSQDLRSSNTEAFF	TGTGCCAGCAGCCAAGATTTGAGGTCCTCGAACACTGAAGCTTTCTTT
TRBV29-1	TRBJ1-2	-	-	CSVGGPRGYTF	TGCAGCGTTGGAGGGCCTCGGGGCTACACCTTC
TRBV13	TRBJ1-1	TRBD1	-	CASSPRTGMDTEAFF	TGCGCCAGCAGCCCAAGGACAGGGATGGACACTGAAGCTTTCTTT
TRBV4-1	TRBJ2-1	-	-	CASSQDIRNEQFF	TGCGCCAGCAGCCAAGATATCCGCAATGAGCAGTTCTTC
TRBV7-8	TRBJ2-2	TRBD2	once	CASSRLAGDTGELFF	TGTGCCAGCAGCCGACTAGCGGGGGATACCGGGGAGCTGTTTTTT
TRBV7-9	TRBJ2-6	TRBD1	-	CASSDRDRGPSGANVLTF	TGTGCCAGCAGCGACCGGGACAGGGGGCCCTCTGGGGCCAACGTCCTGACTTTC
TRBV19	TRBJ1-3	-	-	CASRRQGTSSGNTIYF	TGTGCCAGTAGGAGGCAGGGCACTTCCTCTGGAAACACCATATATTTT
TRBV29-1	TRBJ2-7	TRBD1	-	CSVDAGTGGDEQYF	TGCAGCGTTGATGCGGGGACAGGGGGAGACGAGCAGTACTTC
TRBV5-1	TRBJ2-3	TRBD2	-	CASSFAGDTDTQYF	TGCGCCAGCAGCTTCGCGGGGGACACAGATACGCAGTATTTT
TRBV10-3	TRBJ2-7	TRBD1	-	CAISAAIGRGLEQYF	TGTGCCATCAGTGCAGCCATCGGCAGGGGGCTTGAGCAGTACTTC
TRBV15	TRBJ2-2	-	-	CATREVAGELFF	TGTGCCACCAGGGAGGTTGCCGGGGAGCTGTTTTTT
TRBV6-5	TRBJ2-3	-	few	CASSYDRGDTQYF	TGTGCCAGCAGTTACGACCGGGGAGATACGCAGTATTTT
TRBV10-2	TRBJ2-7	TRBD2	-	CASSSGTSGDEQYF	TGCGCCAGCAGTTCCGGGACTAGCGGGGACGAGCAGTACTTC
TRBV30	TRBJ1-3	-	once	CAWAIDSGNTIYF	TGTGCCTGGGCTATCGACTCTGGAAACACCATATATTTT
TRBV4-3	TRBJ1-1	-	few	CASSLLQREAEAFF	TGCGCCAGCAGCCTTCTTCAAAGGGAGGCTGAAGCTTTCTTT
TRBV5-6	TRBJ2-7	TRBD1	-	CASSLTGGYEQYF	TGTGCCAGCAGCTTGACAGGGGGCTACGAGCAGTACTTC
TRBV11-2	TRBJ2-5	-	-	CASSSTYGDQETQYF	TGTGCCAGCAGTTCGACATATGGCGATCAAGAGACCCAGTACTTC
TRBV18	TRBJ1-6	-	-	CASSPQMTGRQVGTPLHF	TGTGCCAGCTCACCACAAATGACAGGAAGGCAGGTCGGGACACCCCTCCACTTT
TRBV30	TRBJ2-7	-	-	CAWSASDTSYEQYF	TGTGCCTGGAGCGCTTCGGACACCTCCTACGAGCAGTACTTC
TRBV11-3	TRBJ1-2	TRBD1	-	CASSPGTGSLNYGYTF	TGTGCCAGCAGCCCCGGGACAGGATCCCTTAACTATGGCTACACCTTC
TRBV2	TRBJ2-1	TRBD2	few	CASSDGPPGSGAYNEQFF	TGTGCCAGCAGCGACGGCCCCCCAGGTAGCGGGGCCTACAATGAGCAGTTCTTC
TRBV10-1	TRBJ2-7	-	few	CASSESGTGYYEQYF	TGCGCCAGCAGTGAGTCCGGGACTGGGTACTACGAGCAGTACTTC
TRBV11-2	TRBJ2-1	-	-	CASSLDPTSYNEQFF	TGTGCCAGCAGCTTAGATCCCACTAGCTACAATGAGCAGTTCTTC
TRBV5-1	TRBJ2-7	TRBD2	few	CASSLGGGEQYF	TGCGCCAGCAGCTTGGGGGGAGGGGAGCAGTACTTC